The entry below gives a single TCR beta chain sequence along with its context. The sample originates from a study of blood T cell repertoires in COVID-19. Trimming stripped 0 bases from V and 4 bases from J, with 17 bases between. The V gene's germline CDR1 is SGHNT and CDR2 YYREEE (reference sequence). The CDR3 length is 17 residues. In the original processing: The assay estimated nucleated cells by amplifying reference gene primers. The method was immunoSEQ multiplex PCR; TCRdb's version includes in-frame clones alone and lacks a portion of them. V and J calls and clone size are copied from that table; D and trimming were computed from the DNA. This table has approximately 230,000 clones, just over 85% appearing once.

Sequencing used PBMCs or T cells enriched from blood (not recorded which). This chain connects TRBV5-4 to TRBJ1-3; no firm D call. This sequence originates from a man younger than 35 who had recovered from COVID-19. The CDR3 region is CASSLDPGSPPGNTIYF. Here the CDR3 DNA reads TGTGCCAGCAGCTTGGATCCGGGGTCACCACCCGGAAACACCATATATTTT.